The clone carrying this T cell receptor beta chain was picked up one time. The data were produced by immunoSEQ multiplex PCR, yet TCRdb's version contains in-frame clones alone and is incomplete. The repertoire holds approximately 250,000 clones, with around 89% as singletons. Participants, about 18 to 90 years old, spanned approximately 25 US areas. Donors in Cohort 3 counted as recovered after two negative PCRs, clearance, or symptom resolution. The record originates from a study of blood T cell repertoires in COVID-19. Study details: Acute-phase and convalescent COVID-19 samples originated in the United States, Italy and Spain.

The ends were cut back, 5 bases at V and 7 bases at J, with 11 bases in the middle. Germline values: CDR1 PRHDT, CDR2 FYEKMQ (reference sequence). The CDR3 sequence is 12 residues long. Sequencing was carried out using PBMCs or T cells enriched from blood (not recorded which). The chain couples TRBV13 to TRBJ1-1; the D gene is possibly TRBD1 (6 bases). The sequence came from a woman in her 30s who had recovered from COVID-19. The DNA for the CDR3 is TGTGCCAGCAGCCCCCAGACAGGTGAAGCTTTCTTT. Its translation is CASSPQTGEAFF.